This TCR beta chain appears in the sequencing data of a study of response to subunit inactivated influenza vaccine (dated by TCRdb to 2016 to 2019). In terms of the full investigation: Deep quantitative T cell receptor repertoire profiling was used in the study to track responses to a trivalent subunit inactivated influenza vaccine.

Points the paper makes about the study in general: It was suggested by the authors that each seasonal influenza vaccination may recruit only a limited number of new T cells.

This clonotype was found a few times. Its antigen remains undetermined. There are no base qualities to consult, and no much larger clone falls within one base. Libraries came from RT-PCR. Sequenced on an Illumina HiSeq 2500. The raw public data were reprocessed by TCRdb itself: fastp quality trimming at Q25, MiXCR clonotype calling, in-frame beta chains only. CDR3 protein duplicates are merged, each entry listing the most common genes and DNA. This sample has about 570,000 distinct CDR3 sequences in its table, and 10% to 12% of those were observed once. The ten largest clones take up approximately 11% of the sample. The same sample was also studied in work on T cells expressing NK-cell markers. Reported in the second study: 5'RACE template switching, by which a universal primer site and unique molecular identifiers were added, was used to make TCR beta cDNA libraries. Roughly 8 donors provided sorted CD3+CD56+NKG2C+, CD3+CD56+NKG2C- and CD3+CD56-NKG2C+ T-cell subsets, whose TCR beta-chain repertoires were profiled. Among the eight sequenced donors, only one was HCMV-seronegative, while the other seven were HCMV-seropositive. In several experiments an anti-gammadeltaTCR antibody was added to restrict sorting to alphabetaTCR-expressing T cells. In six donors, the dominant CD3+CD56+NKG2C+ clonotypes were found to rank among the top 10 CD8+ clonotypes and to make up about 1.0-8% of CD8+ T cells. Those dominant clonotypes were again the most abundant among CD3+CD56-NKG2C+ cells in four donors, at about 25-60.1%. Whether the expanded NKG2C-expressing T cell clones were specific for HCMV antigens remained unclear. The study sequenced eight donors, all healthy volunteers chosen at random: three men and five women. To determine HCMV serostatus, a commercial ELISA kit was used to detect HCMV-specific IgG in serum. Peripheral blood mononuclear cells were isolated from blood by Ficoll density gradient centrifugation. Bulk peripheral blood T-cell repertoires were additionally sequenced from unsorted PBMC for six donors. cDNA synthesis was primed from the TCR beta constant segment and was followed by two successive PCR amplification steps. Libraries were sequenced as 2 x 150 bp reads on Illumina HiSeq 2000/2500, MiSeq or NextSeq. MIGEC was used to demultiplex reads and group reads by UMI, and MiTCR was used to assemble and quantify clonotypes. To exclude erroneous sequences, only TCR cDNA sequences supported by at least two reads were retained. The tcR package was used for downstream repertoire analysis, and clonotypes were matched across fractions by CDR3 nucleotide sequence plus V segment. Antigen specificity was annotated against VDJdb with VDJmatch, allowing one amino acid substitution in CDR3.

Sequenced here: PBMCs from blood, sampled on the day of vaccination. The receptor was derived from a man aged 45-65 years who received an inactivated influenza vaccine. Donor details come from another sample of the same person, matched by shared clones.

Here the CDR3 is given as CASREQGSTDTQYF. The DNA sequence is given as TGTGCCAGCAGGGAACAGGGGAGCACAGATACGCAGTATTTT. This chain is built from TRBV12-3 or TRBV12-4 and TRBJ2-3; 7 central nucleotides agree with TRBD1. From cysteine to phenylalanine, the CDR3 is 14 amino acids long. The kept DNA is CDR3 alone, 42 bases in frame from the first base. Trimming accounts for 6 bases at V and 0 bases at J, while the number of junction bases matched to no gene is 3.